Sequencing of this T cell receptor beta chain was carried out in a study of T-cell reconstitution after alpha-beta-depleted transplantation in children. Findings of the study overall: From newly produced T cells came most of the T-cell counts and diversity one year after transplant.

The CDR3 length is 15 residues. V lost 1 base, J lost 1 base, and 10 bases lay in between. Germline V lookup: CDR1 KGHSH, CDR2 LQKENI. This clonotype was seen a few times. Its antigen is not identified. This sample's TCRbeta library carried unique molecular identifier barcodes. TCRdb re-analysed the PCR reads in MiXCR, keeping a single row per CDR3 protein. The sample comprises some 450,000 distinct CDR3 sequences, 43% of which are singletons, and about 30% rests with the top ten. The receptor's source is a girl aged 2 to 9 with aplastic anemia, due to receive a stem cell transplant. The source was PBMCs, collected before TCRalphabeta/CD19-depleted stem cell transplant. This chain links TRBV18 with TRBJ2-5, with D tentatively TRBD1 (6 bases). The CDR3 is CASSPQSGVQETQYF. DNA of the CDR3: TGTGCCAGCTCACCACAGTCAGGGGTCCAAGAGACCCAGTACTTC.